This TCR beta chain stems from a study of blood T cell repertoires in COVID-19. Whole-study context: The samples span acute and convalescent COVID-19 from the United States, Italy and Spain.

Germline V gives CDR1 SGHDT, CDR2 YYEEEE. The CDR3 is made up of 12 amino acids. Losses at the gene ends were 4 bases for V and 10 bases for J; bases not matched to a gene: 6. As originally analysed: Amplification with reference gene primers provided the estimates of nucleated cell counts. Generated by immunoSEQ multiplex PCR, the TCRdb table keeps only in-frame clones and is missing some. V and J calls and clone size are copied from that table; D and trimming were computed from the DNA. Here the sample spans roughly 210,000 clones, roughly 87% being singletons. Clinical histories supplied by participants themselves formed the basis of cohort assignment.

The origin of this receptor is a man aged 25-40 years in a cohort exposed to, infected with or recovered from COVID-19 (not recorded which). The sequenced sample was PBMCs or T cells enriched from blood (not recorded which). The chain has TRBV5-6 and TRBJ2-7; 9 positions match TRBD1. The DNA of the CDR3 is TGTGCCAGCAGCATGGGACAGGGCGCACAGTACTTC. Its protein is CASSMGQGAQYF.